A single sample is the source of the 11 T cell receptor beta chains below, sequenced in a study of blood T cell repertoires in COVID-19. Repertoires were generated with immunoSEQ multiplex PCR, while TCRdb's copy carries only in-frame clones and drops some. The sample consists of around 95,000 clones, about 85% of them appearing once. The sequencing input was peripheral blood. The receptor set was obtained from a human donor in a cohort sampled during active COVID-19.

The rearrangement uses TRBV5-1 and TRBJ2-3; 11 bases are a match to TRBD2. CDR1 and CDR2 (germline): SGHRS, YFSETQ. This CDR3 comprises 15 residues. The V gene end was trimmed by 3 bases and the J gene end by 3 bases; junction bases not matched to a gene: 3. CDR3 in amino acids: CASSSLAGETDTQYF. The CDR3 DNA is TGCGCCAGCAGCTCACTAGCGGGAGAAACAGATACGCAGTATTTT.

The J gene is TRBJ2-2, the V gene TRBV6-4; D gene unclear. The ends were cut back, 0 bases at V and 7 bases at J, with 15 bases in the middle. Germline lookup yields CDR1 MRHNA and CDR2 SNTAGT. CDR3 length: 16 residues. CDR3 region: CASSDSNYGSRGELFF. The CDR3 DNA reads TGTGCCAGCAGTGACTCGAACTATGGTAGCCGCGGGGAGCTGTTTTTT.

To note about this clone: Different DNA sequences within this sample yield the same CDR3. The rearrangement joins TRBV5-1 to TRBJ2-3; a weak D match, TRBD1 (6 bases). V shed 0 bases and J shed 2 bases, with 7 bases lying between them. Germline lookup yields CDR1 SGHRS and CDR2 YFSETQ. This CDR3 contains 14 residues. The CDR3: CASSLGGPTDTQYF. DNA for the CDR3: TGCGCCAGCAGCTTGGGGGGGCCCACAGATACGCAGTATTTT.

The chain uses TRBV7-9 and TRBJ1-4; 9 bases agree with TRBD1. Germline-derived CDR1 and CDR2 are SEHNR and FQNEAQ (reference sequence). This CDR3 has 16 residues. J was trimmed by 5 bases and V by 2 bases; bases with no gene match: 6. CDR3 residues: CASSLLAGTGNEKLFF. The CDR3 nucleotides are TGTGCCAGCAGCTTATTGGCGGGGACAGGGAATGAAAAACTGTTTTTT. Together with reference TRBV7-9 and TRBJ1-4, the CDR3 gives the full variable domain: DTGVSQNPRHKITKRGQNVTFRCDPISEHNRLYWYRQTLGQGPEFLTYFQNEAQLEKSRLLSDRFSAERPKGSFSTLEIQRTEQGDSAMYLCASSLLAGTGNEKLFFGSGTQLSVL.

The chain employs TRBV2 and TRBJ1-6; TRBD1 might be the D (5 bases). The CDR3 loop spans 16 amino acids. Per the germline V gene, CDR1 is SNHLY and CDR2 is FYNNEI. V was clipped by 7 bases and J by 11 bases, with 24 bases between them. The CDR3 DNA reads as TGTGCCAGCATAATTGAAATGCCCGGGGAGGGGCCACCCCTCCACTTT. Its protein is CASIIEMPGEGPPLHF.

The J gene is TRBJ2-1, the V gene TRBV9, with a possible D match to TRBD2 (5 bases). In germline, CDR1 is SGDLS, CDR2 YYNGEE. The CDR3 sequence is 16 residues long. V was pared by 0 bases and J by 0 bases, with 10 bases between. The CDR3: CASSVAGTSSYNEQFF. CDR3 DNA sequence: TGTGCCAGCAGCGTAGCTGGCACTAGCTCCTACAATGAGCAGTTCTTC.

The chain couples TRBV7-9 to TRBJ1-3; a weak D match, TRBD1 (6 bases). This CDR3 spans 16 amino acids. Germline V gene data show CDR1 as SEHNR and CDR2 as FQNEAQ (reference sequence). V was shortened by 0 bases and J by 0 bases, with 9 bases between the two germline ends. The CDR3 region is CASSLATGSSGNTIYF. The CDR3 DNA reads TGTGCCAGCAGCTTAGCAACAGGGAGCTCTGGAAACACCATATATTTT. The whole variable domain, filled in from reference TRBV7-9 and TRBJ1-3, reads DTGVSQNPRHKITKRGQNVTFRCDPISEHNRLYWYRQTLGQGPEFLTYFQNEAQLEKSRLLSDRFSAERPKGSFSTLEIQRTEQGDSAMYLCASSLATGSSGNTIYFGEGSWLTVV.

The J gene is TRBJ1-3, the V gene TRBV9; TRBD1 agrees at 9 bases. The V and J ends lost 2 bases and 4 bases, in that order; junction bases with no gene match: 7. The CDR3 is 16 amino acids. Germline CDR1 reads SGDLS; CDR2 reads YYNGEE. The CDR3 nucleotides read TGTGCCAGCAGCGTTTGGACAGGGGCGGAAGGAAACACCATATATTTT. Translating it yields CASSVWTGAEGNTIYF.

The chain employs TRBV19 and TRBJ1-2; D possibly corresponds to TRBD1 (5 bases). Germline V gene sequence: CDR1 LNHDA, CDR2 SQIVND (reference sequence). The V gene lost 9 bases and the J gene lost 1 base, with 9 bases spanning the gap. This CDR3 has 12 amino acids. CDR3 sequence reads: CASSTVNYGYTF. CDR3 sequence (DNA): TGTGCCAGCTCGACAGTTAACTATGGCTACACCTTC. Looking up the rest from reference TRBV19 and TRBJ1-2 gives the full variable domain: DGGITQSPKYLFRKEGQNVTLSCEQNLNHDAMYWYRQDPGQGLRLIYYSQIVNDFQKGDIAEGYSVSREKKESFPLTVTSAQKNPTAFYLCASSTVNYGYTFGSGTRLTVV.

This CDR3 is CARSSRRQGVNYGYTF. DNA for the CDR3: TGTGCCAGAAGCTCCCGCCGACAGGGTGTAAACTATGGCTACACCTTC. The chain employs TRBV7-5 and TRBJ1-2; TRBD1 is the table's D call, not checked against the DNA. TRBV7-5 represents a pseudogene. The CDR3 spans 16 residues.

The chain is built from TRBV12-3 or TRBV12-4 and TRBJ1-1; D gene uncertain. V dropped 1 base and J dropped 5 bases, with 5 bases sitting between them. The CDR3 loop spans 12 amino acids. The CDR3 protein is CASSLGVTEAFF. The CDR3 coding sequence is TGTGCCAGCAGTTTAGGAGTAACTGAAGCTTTCTTT.